Each of the 15 T cell receptor beta chains below was sequenced from the same sample in a study of blood T cell repertoires in COVID-19. The method was immunoSEQ multiplex PCR; TCRdb's version includes in-frame clones alone and lacks a portion of them. The table lists 130,000 to 150,000 clones, roughly four fifths of them singletons. Sequencing input: peripheral blood. The receptors stem from a woman aged 80 or older in a cohort sampled during active or convalescent COVID-19.

This clone was counted between two and nine times. The chain employs TRBV6-5 and TRBJ1-6; D might be TRBD1 (6 bases). Deletions cut 8 bases from V and 3 bases from J, with 8 bases between. Looked up from germline, CDR1 is MNHEY and CDR2 is SVGAGI. This CDR3 spans 13 amino acids. In DNA form, the CDR3 reads TGTGCCAGCCTACAGGGCTATAATTCACCCCTCCACTTT. Protein product: CASLQGYNSPLHF.

V gene TRBV5-1 combines with J gene TRBJ2-3; TRBD1 matches at 8 bases. V was clipped by 5 bases and J by 4 bases; unmatched bases: 0. CDR1 and CDR2 (germline): SGHRS, YFSETQ. This CDR3 comprises 12 residues. The CDR3 nucleotides read TGCGCCAGCAGACAGGGGGCAGATACGCAGTATTTT. Translated, it gives CASRQGADTQYF.

By proportion, this clone is medium-sized. This rearrangement joins TRBV15 to TRBJ1-4; D uncertain. Trimming removed 5 bases from V and 0 bases from J, with 16 bases in between. CDR3 length equals 17 residues. The germline V gene encodes CDR1 LNHNV and CDR2 YYDKDF (reference sequence). The CDR3 loop is CATSPVGSGATNEKLFF. The CDR3 nucleotides read TGTGCCACCAGCCCAGTGGGCAGCGGAGCAACTAATGAAAAACTGTTTTTT.

The CDR3 loop is CASTPRQGAYSPLHF. As DNA, the CDR3 is TGTGCCAGCACCCCCCGGCAGGGGGCTTATTCACCCCTCCACTTT. The V call is TRBV19, the J call TRBJ1-6, with 8 bases that match TRBD1. Unmatched junction bases numbered 12, after V lost 9 bases and J lost 8 bases. CDR1 LNHDA and CDR2 SQIVND come from the germline V gene (reference sequence). This CDR3 is 15 amino acids long.

The chain joins TRBV28 to TRBJ2-7; D unresolved. This CDR3 has 14 residues. V dropped 4 bases and J dropped 2 bases, with 12 bases sitting between them. Germline lookup yields CDR1 MDHEN and CDR2 SYDVKM. The CDR3: CASSSPPQTYEQYV. CDR3 DNA sequence: TGTGCCAGCAGTTCACCCCCTCAGACCTACGAGCAGTACGTC.

The rearrangement joins TRBV10-3 to TRBJ1-1, with 9 positions matching TRBD1. Germline-derived CDR1 and CDR2 are ENHRY and SYGVKD. V trimming: 5 bases; J trimming: 1 base; junction bases outside the gene matches: 5. The CDR3 loop spans 15 amino acids. The CDR3 DNA reads as TGTGCCATCAGTAAGGACAGGGGTCAGAACACTGAAGCTTTCTTT. Encoded protein: CAISKDRGQNTEAFF.

CDR3 nucleotides: TGTGCCAGCAGTGAAATCCCAGGGGGCTATGGCTACACCTTC. Amino acids: CASSEIPGGYGYTF. The rearrangement links TRBV6-1 to TRBJ1-2, with 7 bases that match TRBD1. The CDR3 runs to 14 residues. Germline-derived CDR1 and CDR2 are MNHNS and SASEGT. The junction had 4 bases not matched to a gene; V was cut back by 2 bases and J by 4 bases.

The gene calls are TRBV28 and TRBJ2-5; the match to TRBD1 covers 7 bases. V trimming: 6 bases; J trimming: 6 bases; junction bases outside the gene matches: 10. The germline V gene has CDR1 MDHEN and CDR2 SYDVKM. This CDR3 comprises 14 residues. CDR3 in amino acids: CASSEQGGLKTQYF. In DNA form, the CDR3 reads TGTGCCAGCAGCGAGCAAGGGGGCCTGAAGACCCAGTACTTC.

The chain carries TRBV11-3 and TRBJ1-1, with 8 bases fitting TRBD1. V was pared by 0 bases and J by 0 bases, with 15 bases of the junction left unmatched. The CDR3 runs to 20 residues. From germline, CDR1 is SGHNT and CDR2 YENEEA. The chain's CDR3 is CASSLDLKVLGDRLNTEAFF. The CDR3 coding sequence is TGTGCCAGCAGCTTAGATCTTAAGGTTTTAGGGGACAGGTTGAACACTGAAGCTTTCTTT.

CDR3 in amino acids: CASSLAPQGSGGGGELFF. CDR3 coding DNA: TGCGCCAGCAGCTTGGCCCCACAGGGTAGCGGGGGCGGCGGGGAGCTGTTTTTT. The genes are TRBV5-1 and TRBJ2-2; TRBD2 matches at 9 bases. The length of the CDR3 is 18 residues. Germline assignment: CDR1 SGHRS and CDR2 YFSETQ. V lost 0 bases, J lost 7 bases, and 13 bases stayed unmatched. Full variable domain (outside the CDR3, taken from reference TRBV5-1 and TRBJ2-2): KAGVTQTPRYLIKTRGQQVTLSCSPISGHRSVSWYQQTPGQGLQFLFEYFSETQRNKGNFPGRFSGRQFSNSRSEMNVSTLELGDSALYLCASSLAPQGSGGGGELFFGEGSRLTVL.

The genes are TRBV28 and TRBJ1-5; TRBD1 is a possible D gene (6 bases). The germline CDR1 and CDR2 sequences are MDHEN and SYDVKM. The V end was cut by 6 bases, the J end by 4 bases, with 16 bases between. CDR3 length: 15 residues. CDR3 nucleotides: TGTGCCAGCAGACCGGGACACTGGGGGAATCAGCCCCAGCATTTT. Protein product: CASRPGHWGNQPQHF.

In the case of this clone: The junction and the germline gene differ at one end; a read error may be behind it. This chain joins TRBV11-2 and TRBJ1-6; D gene unclear. In germline, CDR1 is SGHAT, CDR2 FQNNGV. This CDR3 comprises 14 residues. The CDR3 loop is CASTLNLRNSPLHF. CDR3 bases: TGTGCCAGCACCTTAAACCTCCGGAATTCACCCCTCCACTTT.

CDR3 sequence reads: CASSLRSSGENTGELFF. CDR3 DNA sequence: TGTGCCAGCAGCTTAAGGTCTAGCGGGGAGAACACCGGGGAGCTGTTTTTT. The rearrangement links TRBV7-8 to TRBJ2-2; 9 bases align to TRBD2. This CDR3 is 17 amino acids long. In germline, CDR1 is SGHVS, CDR2 FQNEAQ. With V trimmed by 2 bases and J by 1 base, 5 bases remained unmatched.

This clone was seen only once. The rearrangement uses TRBV7-3 and TRBJ1-1; no firm D call. CDR1 is SGHTA, CDR2 FQGTGA, per germline. This CDR3 spans 12 amino acids. V lost 5 bases and J lost 11, with 15 bases in between. The CDR3 DNA follows: TGTGCCAGCAGCGACAATGACGGGGTGGCTTTCTTT. It encodes CASSDNDGVAFF.

This chain uses TRBV7-2 with TRBJ1-5, with D possibly being TRBD1 (5 bases). V dropped 5 bases and J dropped 11 bases, with 16 bases sitting between them. Germline V CDR1 and CDR2: SGHTA, FQGNSA. The CDR3 extends over 13 amino acids. The CDR3 loop is CASSVRRGSAQHF. In nucleotides, the CDR3 is TGTGCCAGCAGCGTCAGGCGGGGCTCAGCCCAGCATTTT.